This TCR beta chain was profiled in a study of CD8+ T cells in alopecia areata (dated by TCRdb to about 2018). Looking at the study overall: Treated patients were enrolled in an open-label pilot trial of oral tofacitinib, 5 to 10 mg twice daily, for moderate-to-severe alopecia areata. Tofacitinib was given for 6 to 18 months, followed by 6 months of follow-up off drug to assess delayed response and recurrence. To study T cell clonal expansion in alopecia areata, the researchers applied high-throughput TCRbeta sequencing to both the C3H/HeJ mouse model and human patients. In humans, TCRbeta sequencing was performed on scalp tissue and on sorted CD4+ and CD8+ peripheral blood T cells from healthy controls and from patients with patchy or totalis/universalis alopecia areata. Biopsies were taken from tofacitinib-treated patients at baseline and at 4 and 24 weeks of treatment, and a later scalp biopsy was taken in several of the tofacitinib-treated patients. Scalp clonality was compared across normal scalp (n=4), patchy alopecia areata scalp (n=8), and alopecia totalis/universalis scalp (n=8). The RNA source kit depended on sample type: the PAXgene miRNA kit for fixed scalp, the miRNeasy kit for PBMCs, and the RNeasy kit for mouse skin. TCRbeta CDR3 regions were amplified by immunoSEQ multiplex PCR with 35 Vbeta forward and 13 Jbeta reverse primers.

As encoded in the germline V gene (reference sequence), CDR1 is SGHNT while CDR2 is YYREEE. There are 12 amino acids in the CDR3, from cysteine to phenylalanine inclusive. The retained sequence is limited to the CDR3, 36 bases, with the frame set at the first base. The germline ends are 1 base apart after V is trimmed by 0 bases and J by 3 bases. Explained via the paper, the time point label denotes: baseline before oral tofacitinib. Lesional scalp punch biopsies and peripheral blood were obtained from alopecia areata patients. PBMCs were separated by density centrifugation and stained for CD3, CD4 and CD8, after which CD4+ and CD8+ T cells were sorted on a FACSAria. Libraries came from the immunoSEQ multiplex PCR assay. RNA was extracted from all samples and reverse transcribed into cDNA as template for TCR sequencing. SuperScript III was used to make first-strand cDNA, primed with a 2:1 mix of oligo-dT and random hexamers. Amplification bias was assessed with a synthetic immune receptor repertoire, and residual bias was removed computationally. The original pipeline was this. Raw reads were preprocessed for error removal, and CDR3 was defined according to IMGT conventions as running from the conserved cysteine to phenylalanine. To get clonality, Shannon entropy was normalized by log2 of the number of productive unique TCRs and the result was subtracted from 1. CD4 or CD8 identity of scalp clones was inferred by cross-referencing scalp TCRbeta sequences with sorted blood CD4 and CD8 repertoires. As stored in TCRdb, this immuneACCESS dataset retains in-frame rearrangements with V and J assigned. A fraction of the clones does not appear; measured against another copy, unresolved V genes explain less than half of the discrepancy, and the remainder lacks a known reason. V and J calls and clone size follow that table, whereas D and trimming were derived from the DNA. The sample profile shows some 120,000 clones; roughly 54% of them were found once. Less than 5.5% of the sample belongs to the ten largest clones.

General study outcomes and caveats: Scalp TCR repertoire analysis is complicated because resident alphabeta T cells in normal human skin are also sequenced, whereas mouse skin is dominated by gammadelta T cells. TCR sequences shared between patients were less clear than in mice, possibly partly because of HLA diversity in the patient population. Compared with normal scalp, lesional scalp, particularly in alopecia totalis/universalis, had higher clonality and more expanded CD8+ clones, which suggests antigenic drive.

Regarding this clone: The antigen it binds to is not known. No quality values exist for individual bases; no much larger clone is one base distant.

The chain was built from TRBV5-4 and TRBJ1-5; there is no confident call for the D gene. The source is a human donor with alopecia areata. The sequenced sample was CD4+ T cells sorted from blood, obtained at week 0. The nucleotide sequence reads as follows: TGTGCCAGCAGCTTGGACAATCAGCCCCAGCATTTT. Its product reads: CASSLDNQPQHF.